This T cell receptor (beta chain) was found in a study of blood T cell repertoires in COVID-19. The wider study: From T cells, B-cell-depleted T cells, or PBMCs came the material, which was cDNA or gDNA.

CDR1 is SGHKS, CDR2 YYEKEE, per germline (reference sequence). The CDR3 is made up of 17 amino acids. After removal of 4 bases from V and 4 bases from J, the junction contained 9 bases not matched to a gene. Clones were read by immunoSEQ multiplex PCR, and TCRdb kept only the in-frame ones, dropping some. This table has under 150,000 clones, around four fifths appearing once. The rearrangement uses TRBV5-5 and TRBJ2-2; 11 bases are shared with TRBD2. This clonotype originated in a human donor in a cohort sampled during active COVID-19. The specimen sequenced was peripheral blood. The CDR3 region has the DNA TGTGCCAGCAGCGGGGGACTAGCGGCGGCCGCCACCGGGGAGCTGTTTTTT. Translated: CASSGGLAAAATGELFF.